This T cell receptor (beta chain) was found in a study of OX40 agonist ivuxolimab in advanced cancers. Germline CDR1 and CDR2: SNHLY and FYNNEI. Trimming took 8 bases from V and 8 from J, leaving 12 bases between them. This CDR3 has 12 amino acids. This table comes from immunoSEQ multiplex PCR, and its TCRdb copy is limited to in-frame clones, with some not included. The table lists tens of thousands of clones, roughly 91% of them singletons. V usage is TRBV2 and J usage is TRBJ1-4; D possibly corresponds to TRBD1 (6 bases). The TCR was taken from an adult with an advanced solid tumor such as melanoma, head and neck, liver or kidney cancer. The sample here was CD4+ or CD8+ T cells sorted from blood, taken in a trial of the OX40 agonist ivuxolimab. CDR3 sequence (DNA): TGTGCCAGCGCGGGGACATCCGAAAAACTGTTTTTT. Amino acids: CASAGTSEKLFF.